Shown below are 2 T cell receptor beta chains from a single sample sequenced in a study of T cell responses to AZD1222 COVID-19 vaccine. Assay used: immunoSEQ multiplex PCR; TCRdb lists only in-frame clones, some missing. The sample yields some 94,000 clones, around 90% seen once. This specimen was peripheral blood, taken on day 0 of AZD1222 vaccination. The receptors shown here come from an adult in good health.

V is TRBV7-2 and J is TRBJ2-1, with 8 bases aligning to TRBD1. V was clipped by 5 bases and J by 0 bases; unmatched bases: 3. In germline, CDR1 is SGHTA, CDR2 FQGNSA. CDR3 length: 15 amino acids. The chain's CDR3 is CASSRDRSSYNEQFF. As DNA, the CDR3 is TGTGCCAGCAGCCGGGACAGGAGCTCCTACAATGAGCAGTTCTTC.

V is TRBV19 and J is TRBJ2-5; tentatively, D is TRBD1 (6 bases). Germline-derived CDR1 and CDR2 are LNHDA and SQIVND (reference sequence). The CDR3 loop spans 13 amino acids. Trimming left V 5 bases short and J 7 bases short, with 14 bases between. The CDR3 spells CASSGQGWGTQYF. The CDR3 DNA sequence: TGTGCCAGTAGTGGTCAGGGGTGGGGGACCCAGTACTTC.